This TCR beta chain derives from a study of blood T cell repertoires in COVID-19. Study overall: PBMCs, B-cell-depleted T cells, or T cells were the source of the cDNA or gDNA that made up the material.

Germline V gene data show CDR1 as MDHEN and CDR2 as SYDVKM. This CDR3 region has 16 residues. V dropped 2 bases and J dropped 9; count of bases not matched to a gene: 12. In the original analysis: Counts of nucleated cells, estimated from reference gene primer amplification, were obtained. Profiling relied on immunoSEQ multiplex PCR, and the TCRdb table lists in-frame clones only, not all of them. V and J calls and clone size come straight from that table; D and trimming were deduced from the DNA. The table lists fewer than 200,000 clones, less than 85% of them singletons. Material: peripheral blood. The source of this sequence is a woman aged 55-75 years with COVID-19, enrolled during active disease. The chain uses TRBV28 and TRBJ2-1; 8 nucleotides line up with TRBD2. The CDR3 nucleotides are TGTGCCAGCAGTTTAAACCCGCGGGAGGTCCGTATTGAGCAGTTCTTC. Its translation is CASSLNPREVRIEQFF.